This T cell receptor beta chain was recorded in a study of cytomegalovirus exposure and HLA in healthy donors. Primers for the PCR totalled 60 Vbeta and 13 Jbeta. Authors' data handling: The count from a later analysis was 79 million or so unique TCR beta chains, 9.5 million to 13 million of them shared. Only in-frame clones appear in the TCRdb table, and some are missing; sequencing was by immunoSEQ multiplex PCR. V and J calls and clone size follow that table, whereas D and trimming were derived from the DNA. Among 100,000 to 150,000 clones listed, roughly a tenth were seen once. The study, taken as a whole, reports: Many donors shared some public TCRs, even though most TCR sequences were rare. Further analysis was carried out later, and it showed several of the most significant clusters appearing linked to common viral pathogens. In vitro testing confirmed a few CMV-associated chains as specific for CMV antigens.

This clone was seen a few times. Its target is not known. The CDR3 runs 15 residues. The germline V gene has CDR1 SNHLY and CDR2 FYNNEI. V was clipped by 7 bases and J by 8 bases, with 21 bases between them. V and J are TRBV2 and TRBJ1-3; D is perhaps TRBD1 (6 bases). The sequence was collected from a woman younger than 35 in good health and CMV-seropositive. Material: PBMCs. The CDR3 nucleotides are TGTGCCAGCACCCGAGCGGCAACCCCAGGGGACACCATATATTTT. Amino acids: CASTRAATPGDTIYF.